There are many counts of the clone carrying this TCR beta chain. Its antigen is unidentified. Germline lookup yields CDR1 DFQATT and CDR2 SNEGSKA (reference sequence). The CDR3 covers 15 residues. The V segment lost 5 bases and the J segment 3 bases; nucleotides outside the gene matches: 6. The record originates from a study of CD8 T cells in ankylosing spondylitis. Study-wide findings and caveats: The authors found the disease-linked clones to be CD8+ and relatively rare in peripheral blood. There was reportedly significant enrichment of clones that were disease-linked in matched ankylosing spondylitis synovial fluid. Ankylosing spondylitis blood seemed to carry a telltale TCR beta motif made of several highly homologous variants.

TCRdb recomputed calls from the 5' RACE reads with MiXCR, one row per CDR3 protein. The sample lists 250,000 or so distinct CDR3 sequences, 18% occurring once. Sequencing was performed on blood, either unsorted or a sorted T cell fraction (not recorded which). The source is a male donor with ankylosing spondylitis or in good health (not recorded which). The gene calls are TRBV20-1 and TRBJ2-1; 11 bases agree with TRBD1. The DNA for the CDR3 is TGCAGTGCTGATACGGACAGGGGGCTCTACAATGAGCAGTTCTTC. Amino acid sequence: CSADTDRGLYNEQFF.